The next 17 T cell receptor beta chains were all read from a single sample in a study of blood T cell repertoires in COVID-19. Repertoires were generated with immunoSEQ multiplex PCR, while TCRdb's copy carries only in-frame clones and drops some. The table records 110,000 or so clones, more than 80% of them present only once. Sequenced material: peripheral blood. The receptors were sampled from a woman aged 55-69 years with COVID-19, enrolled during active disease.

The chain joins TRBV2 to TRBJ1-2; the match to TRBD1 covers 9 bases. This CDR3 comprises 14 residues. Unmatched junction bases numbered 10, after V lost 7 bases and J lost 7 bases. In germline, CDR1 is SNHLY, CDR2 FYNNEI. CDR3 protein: CASTDPTGGIGYTF. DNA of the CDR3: TGTGCCAGCACTGACCCGACAGGGGGAATTGGCTACACCTTC.

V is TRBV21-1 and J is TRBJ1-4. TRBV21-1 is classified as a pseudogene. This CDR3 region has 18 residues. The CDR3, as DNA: TGTGCCAGCAGCAAGCCTGCGGGAACCCGGGCACCTAATGAAAAACTGTTTTTT. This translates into CASSKPAGTRAPNEKLFF.

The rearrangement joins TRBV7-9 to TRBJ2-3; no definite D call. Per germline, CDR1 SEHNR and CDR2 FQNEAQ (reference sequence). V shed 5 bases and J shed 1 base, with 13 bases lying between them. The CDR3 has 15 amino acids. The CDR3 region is CASSPLSEGTDTQYF. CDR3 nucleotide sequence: TGTGCCAGCAGCCCGCTCAGTGAGGGCACAGATACGCAGTATTTT. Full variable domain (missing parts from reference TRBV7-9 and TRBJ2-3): DTGVSQNPRHKITKRGQNVTFRCDPISEHNRLYWYRQTLGQGPEFLTYFQNEAQLEKSRLLSDRFSAERPKGSFSTLEIQRTEQGDSAMYLCASSPLSEGTDTQYFGPGTRLTVL.

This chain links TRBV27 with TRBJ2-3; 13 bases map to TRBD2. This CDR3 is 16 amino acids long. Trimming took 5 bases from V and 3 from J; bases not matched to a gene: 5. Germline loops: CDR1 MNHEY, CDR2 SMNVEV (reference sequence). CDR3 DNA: TGTGCCAGCAGTGTAGGGACTAGCGGGGCGACAGATACGCAGTATTTT. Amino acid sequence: CASSVGTSGATDTQYF.

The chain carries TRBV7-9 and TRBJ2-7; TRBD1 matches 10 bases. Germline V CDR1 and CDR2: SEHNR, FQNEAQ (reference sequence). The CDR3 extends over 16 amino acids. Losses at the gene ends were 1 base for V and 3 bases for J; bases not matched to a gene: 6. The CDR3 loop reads CASSLDRRDRGYEQYF. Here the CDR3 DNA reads TGTGCCAGCAGCTTAGATCGGCGGGACAGGGGCTACGAGCAGTACTTC.

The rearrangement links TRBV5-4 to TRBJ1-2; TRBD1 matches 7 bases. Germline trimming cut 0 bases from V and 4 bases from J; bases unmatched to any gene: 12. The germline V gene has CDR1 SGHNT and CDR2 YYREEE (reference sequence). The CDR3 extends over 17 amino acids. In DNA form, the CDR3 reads TGTGCCAGCAGCTTGGCTTCTGCCGGACAGGTCTCCTATGGCTACACCTTC. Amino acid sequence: CASSLASAGQVSYGYTF.

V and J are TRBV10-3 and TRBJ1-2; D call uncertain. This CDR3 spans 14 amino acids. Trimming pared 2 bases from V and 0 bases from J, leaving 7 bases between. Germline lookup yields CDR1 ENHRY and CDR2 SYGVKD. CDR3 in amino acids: CAISEGRTNYGYTF. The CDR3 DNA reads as TGTGCCATCAGTGAGGGCCGTACTAACTATGGCTACACCTTC.

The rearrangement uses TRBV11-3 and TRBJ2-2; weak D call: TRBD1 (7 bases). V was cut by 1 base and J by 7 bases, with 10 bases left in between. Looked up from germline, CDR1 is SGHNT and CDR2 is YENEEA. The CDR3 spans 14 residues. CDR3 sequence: CASSLGQGGGELFF. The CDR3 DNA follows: TGTGCCAGCAGCTTAGGACAGGGAGGCGGGGAGCTGTTTTTT. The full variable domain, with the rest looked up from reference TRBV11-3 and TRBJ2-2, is EAGVVQSPRYKIIEKKQPVAFWCNPISGHNTLYWYLQNLGQGPELLIRYENEEAVDDSQLPKDRFSAERLKGVDSTLKIQPAELGDSAVYLCASSLGQGGGELFFGEGSRLTVL.

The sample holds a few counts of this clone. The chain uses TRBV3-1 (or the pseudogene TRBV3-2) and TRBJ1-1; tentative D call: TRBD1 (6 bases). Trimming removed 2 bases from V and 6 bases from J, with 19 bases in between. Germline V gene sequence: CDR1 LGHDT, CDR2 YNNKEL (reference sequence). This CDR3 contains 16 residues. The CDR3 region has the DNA TGTGCCAGCAGCCAAATCGGGGGGCTGCGGATAGCTGAAGCTTTCTTT. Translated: CASSQIGGLRIAEAFF.

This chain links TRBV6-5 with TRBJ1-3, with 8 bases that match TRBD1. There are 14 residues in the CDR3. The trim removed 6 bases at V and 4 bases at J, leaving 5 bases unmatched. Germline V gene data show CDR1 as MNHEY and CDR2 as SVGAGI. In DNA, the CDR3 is TGTGCCAGCAGACCGACAGGGGTCGGAAACACCATATATTTT. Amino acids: CASRPTGVGNTIYF.

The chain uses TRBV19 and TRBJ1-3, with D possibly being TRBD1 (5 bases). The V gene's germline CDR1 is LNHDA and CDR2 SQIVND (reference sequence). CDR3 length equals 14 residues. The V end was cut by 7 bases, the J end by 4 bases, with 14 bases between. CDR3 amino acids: CASNPGLTGNTIYF. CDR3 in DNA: TGTGCCAGTAACCCGGGACTAACGGGAAACACCATATATTTT.

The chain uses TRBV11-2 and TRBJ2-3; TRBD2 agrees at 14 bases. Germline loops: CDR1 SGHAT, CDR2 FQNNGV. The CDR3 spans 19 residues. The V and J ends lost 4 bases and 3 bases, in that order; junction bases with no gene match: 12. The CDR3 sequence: CASSYGTSGGMSATDTQYF. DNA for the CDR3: TGTGCCAGCAGCTACGGGACTAGCGGGGGCATGTCGGCTACAGATACGCAGTATTTT.

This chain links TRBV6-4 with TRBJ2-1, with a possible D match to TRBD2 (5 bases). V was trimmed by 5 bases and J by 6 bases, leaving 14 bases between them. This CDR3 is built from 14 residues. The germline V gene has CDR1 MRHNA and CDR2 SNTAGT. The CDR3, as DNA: TGTGCCAGCAGTTTCAGCGGAGACGGCAATGAGCAGTTCTTC. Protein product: CASSFSGDGNEQFF.

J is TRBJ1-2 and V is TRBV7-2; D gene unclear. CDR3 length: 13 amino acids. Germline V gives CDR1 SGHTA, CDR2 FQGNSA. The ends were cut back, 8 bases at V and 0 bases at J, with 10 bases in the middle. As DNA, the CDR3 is TGTGCCAGCTCCCCCTATCCTAACTATGGCTACACCTTC. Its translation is CASSPYPNYGYTF.

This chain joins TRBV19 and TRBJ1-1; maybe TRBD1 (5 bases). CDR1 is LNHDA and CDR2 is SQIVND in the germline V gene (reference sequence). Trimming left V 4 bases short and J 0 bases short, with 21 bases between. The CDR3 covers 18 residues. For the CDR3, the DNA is TGTGCCAGTAGTACAGGGTCAAGTTCGTACAGCCTGAACACTGAAGCTTTCTTT. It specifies CASSTGSSSYSLNTEAFF.

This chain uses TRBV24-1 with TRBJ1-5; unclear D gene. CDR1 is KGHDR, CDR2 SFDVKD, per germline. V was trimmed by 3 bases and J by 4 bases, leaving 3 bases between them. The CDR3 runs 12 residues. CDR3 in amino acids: CATSDPNQPQHF. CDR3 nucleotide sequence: TGTGCCACCAGTGATCCTAATCAGCCCCAGCATTTT.

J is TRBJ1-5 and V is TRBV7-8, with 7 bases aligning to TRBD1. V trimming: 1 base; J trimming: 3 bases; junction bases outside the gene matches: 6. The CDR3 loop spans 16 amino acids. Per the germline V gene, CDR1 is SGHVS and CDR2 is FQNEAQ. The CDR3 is CASSLDPGGNNQPQHF. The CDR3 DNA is TGTGCCAGCAGCTTAGATCCAGGGGGTAACAATCAGCCCCAGCATTTT.